The rows below give T cell receptor beta chains drawn from one sample of a study of CD8+CD57+ T cells in acquired aplastic anemia. MiXCR, run by TCRdb on the reads, gives a single entry per CDR3 protein. The sample holds approximately 470,000 distinct CDR3 sequences, over 25% seen once. Sequencing was done on a sample of sorted CD4+, CD8+, or CD8+CD57+ T cells (not recorded which) from PBMCs. The source of these receptors is a human donor with aplastic anemia. Both conserved end residues are part of each CDR3. Fields, in order: V gene, CDR3 length, J gene, D gene, clone size, CDR3 DNA, CDR3 protein. D genes are given only for firm matches. Expanded clones get a size class; other rows say once, few or many, or leave the size out.

>TRBV19|14|TRBJ1-3|NA|many
TGTGCCAGTAGTACCCAGGGGTACGGAAACACCATATATTTT
CASSTQGYGNTIYF
>TRBV7-2|14|TRBJ2-7|TRBD2|few
TGTGCCAGCAGCCGTCCGGGACTAGCGGACGAGCAGTACTTC
CASSRPGLADEQYF
>TRBV15|15|TRBJ1-6|NA|NA
TGTGCCACCAGCAGAGTGGTCCAGGGATCTTCACCCCTCCACTTT
CATSRVVQGSSPLHF
>TRBV11-2|16|TRBJ2-5|TRBD2|NA
TGTGCCAGCAGCTTAAGTGGTAGCGGGAGGATAGAGACCCAGTACTTC
CASSLSGSGRIETQYF
>TRBV20-1|16|TRBJ1-5|TRBD1|NA
TGCAGTGCTAGAGTCAATCTTGGGACAGGAGGGCAGCCCCAGCATTTT
CSARVNLGTGGQPQHF
>TRBV27|14|TRBJ1-6|NA|few
TGTGCCAGCAGTTCGGGCAGGGATCATTCACCCCTCCACTTT
CASSSGRDHSPLHF
>TRBV9|15|TRBJ2-1|TRBD2|NA
TGTGCCAGCAGCGCGGCGGGGGGGCAGTACAATGAGCAGTTCTTC
CASSAAGGQYNEQFF
>TRBV24-1|15|TRBJ1-5|NA|NA
TGTGCCACCAGTGGGTCAGGGGCCAGCAATCAGCCCCAGCATTTT
CATSGSGASNQPQHF
>TRBV2|14|TRBJ1-5|NA|many
TGTGCCAGCAGTGTTGCAGGGCGCGATCAGCCCCAGCATTTT
CASSVAGRDQPQHF
>TRBV15|14|TRBJ1-6|NA|NA
TGTGCCACCGACAGAGATCTGCCAGTTTCACCCCTCCACTTT
CATDRDLPVSPLHF
>TRBV7-2|13|TRBJ1-6|NA|NA
TGTGCCAGCAGCCAAGAAGGTGGTTCACCCCTCCACTTT
CASSQEGGSPLHF
>TRBV2|15|TRBJ1-2|TRBD1|NA
TGTGCCAGCAGTAAGGGACAGGGTCAGGGCTATGGCTACACCTTC
CASSKGQGQGYGYTF
>TRBV15|14|TRBJ2-5|NA|NA
TGTGCCACCAGCAGCGGGACCAAGGGGGAGACCCAGTACTTC
CATSSGTKGETQYF
>TRBV25-1|17|TRBJ1-6|TRBD1|few
TGTGCCAGCAGTGGGGACAGGGGTTACCTTGGGGATTCACCCCTCCACTTT
CASSGDRGYLGDSPLHF
>TRBV30|13|TRBJ1-6|TRBD1|few
TGTGCCTTTACCGACAGGGGTAATTCACCCCTCCACTTT
CAFTDRGNSPLHF
>TRBV6-1|15|TRBJ1-2|TRBD1|NA
TGTGCCAGCAGTCTTCCCGGACAGGAATCGGGTGGCTACACCTTC
CASSLPGQESGGYTF
>TRBV10-3|18|TRBJ2-7|NA|NA
TGTGCCATCAGTGAGGCTGATTTTTGGGCAGGGGACACCTACGAGCAGTACTTC
CAISEADFWAGDTYEQYF